The rows below give T cell receptor beta chains drawn from one sample of a study of cytomegalovirus exposure and HLA in healthy donors. Profiled with immunoSEQ multiplex PCR; TCRdb holds only in-frame clones, not every one. The table includes some 170,000 clones, roughly 80% detected once. Sequencing was done on a sample of PBMCs. These receptors originate from a woman in her thirties in good health and CMV-seropositive. CDR3s include the opening cysteine and the closing phenylalanine or tryptophan. A D gene is named only where the DNA matches it firmly. A clone size is listed for some rows: how often the clone was seen (once, few, many), or a class if it is expanded.

>TRBJ2-7|TRBV6-6|NA|NA
TGTGCCAGCAGTAGGGGACACCTCAGCTCCTACGAGCAGTACTTC
CASSRGHLSSYEQYF
>TRBJ1-2|TRBV6-1|once|TRBD1
TGTGCCAGCAGTGAAAGGTGGGACAGGCTTAACTATGGCTACACCTTC
CASSERWDRLNYGYTF
>TRBJ2-3|TRBV29-1|NA|NA
TGCAGCGTTCTCGTCGGCGGGGGCACAGATACGCAGTATTTT
CSVLVGGGTDTQYF
>TRBJ2-1|TRBV7-2|NA|TRBD2
TGTGCCAGCAGCTCTTGGACTAGCGGGGGGACACTACCCGGCGAGCAGTTCTTC
CASSSWTSGGTLPGEQFF
>TRBJ2-2|TRBV7-9|once|TRBD2
TGTGCCAGCAGCCCCCGACTAGCCAACACCGGGGAGCTGTTTTTT
CASSPRLANTGELFF
>TRBJ2-7|TRBV9|NA|TRBD2
TGTGCCAGCAGCGTCGGGGGGACCCCCTCGGGCGAGCAGTACTTC
CASSVGGTPSGEQYF
>TRBJ1-1|TRBV4-2|NA|TRBD1
TGTGCCAGCAGCTCAAGATGGAAGGGGGCTCATACTGAAGCTTTCTTT
CASSSRWKGAHTEAFF
>TRBJ1-2|TRBV30|NA|TRBD1
TGTGCCTGGACCAGACAGGGCGACTATGGCTACACCTTC
CAWTRQGDYGYTF
>TRBJ2-5|TRBV5-1|NA|TRBD2
TGCGCCAGCAGCCCACCTAGCGGGGGTGAGACCCAGTACTTC
CASSPPSGGETQYF
>TRBJ2-3|TRBV19|NA|TRBD2
TGTGCCAGTAGTATTCGAGGGACTAACACAGATACGCAGTATTTT
CASSIRGTNTDTQYF
>TRBJ2-5|TRBV6-4|few|NA
TGTGCCAGCAGTGAGGGGCAGCTAGAGACCCAGTACTTC
CASSEGQLETQYF
>TRBJ2-2|TRBV30|NA|NA
TGTGCCTGGAGTGTACCGAGGACTAGGGGGGCCGGGGAGCTGTTTTTT
CAWSVPRTRGAGELFF
>TRBJ2-5|TRBV28|NA|TRBD1
TGTGCCAGCAGTCCGCGACGGACAGGGGGCAGCGAGACCCAGTACTTC
CASSPRRTGGSETQYF
>TRBJ1-2|TRBV27|NA|NA
TGTGCCAGCAGTTTATCGTTGGACTGGGGCTACACCTTC
CASSLSLDWGYTF
>TRBJ1-5|TRBV15|NA|NA
TGTGCCACCAGCAGAGATACAGGGCTACTAAATCAGCCCCAGCATTTT
CATSRDTGLLNQPQHF
>TRBJ2-3|TRBV7-2|NA|NA
TGTGCCAGCAGACCAGGAGGAGATACGCAGTATTTT
CASRPGGDTQYF
>TRBJ1-2|TRBV10-3|NA|NA
TGTGCTGTGGGCTCCCTCTATGGCTACACCTTC
CAVGSLYGYTF
>TRBJ2-7|TRBV2|NA|NA
TGTGCCAGCGTTGGACAGCGTGCCTACGAGCAGTACTTC
CASVGQRAYEQYF
>TRBJ1-4|TRBV9|few|TRBD1
TGTGCCAGCTCACAGGGGAATGAAAAACTGTTTTTT
CASSQGNEKLFF
>TRBJ1-3|TRBV11-2|NA|NA
TGTGCCAGCAGCTCTTTAACAGGGCTCTCTGGAAACACCATATATTTT
CASSSLTGLSGNTIYF
>TRBJ2-5|TRBV5-1|NA|NA
TGCGCCAGCAGCCTGTGGGTCCGGGGCCAAGAGACCCAGTACTTC
CASSLWVRGQETQYF
>TRBJ2-2|TRBV5-1|NA|NA
TGCGCCAGCAGTCAGAGCGGCACTACCGGGGAGCTGTTTTTT
CASSQSGTTGELFF
>TRBJ1-6|TRBV11-2|NA|NA
TGTGCCAGCAGCGTCAGGGTCGCGGGGGGTGGCTCCTATAATTCACCCCTCCACTTT
CASSVRVAGGGSYNSPLHF
>TRBJ2-1|TRBV19|NA|NA
TGTGCCAGTAGTATTAGGGGGACCTCCTACAATGAGCAGTTCTTC
CASSIRGTSYNEQFF
>TRBJ1-2|TRBV4-2|NA|TRBD1
TGTGCCAGCAGCCAAGATGGACAGGGAATGGGCTACACCTTC
CASSQDGQGMGYTF
>TRBJ1-5|TRBV6-6|NA|NA
TGTGCCAGCAGTTACCAGGGCGGCAATCAGCCCCAGCATTTT
CASSYQGGNQPQHF
>TRBJ2-7|TRBV4-2|few|NA
TGTGCCAGCAGCCAACAGGGGGGAACAATCTACGAGCAGTACTTC
CASSQQGGTIYEQYF
>TRBJ2-5|TRBV5-1|NA|TRBD2
TGCGCCAGCAGACCTCAGGGACTAGCGGGGGGGGAGACCCAGTACTTC
CASRPQGLAGGETQYF
>TRBJ1-1|TRBV5-1|NA|NA
TGCGCCAGCAGCATGGGTTCGGACACTGAAGCTTTCTTT
CASSMGSDTEAFF
>TRBJ2-1|TRBV18|NA|TRBD2
TGTGCCAGCTCATCGGGGGGGAGCGCCTCCTCCTACAATGAGCAGTTCTTC
CASSSGGSASSYNEQFF
>TRBJ2-3|TRBV9|NA|TRBD1
TGTGCCAGCAGCCCTCGGACAGGGACCAAAATCACAGATACGCAGTATTTT
CASSPRTGTKITDTQYF
>TRBJ1-1|TRBV2|NA|NA
TGTGCCAGCAGTGAGGACAGCTTAGGCGCTGAAGCTTTCTTT
CASSEDSLGAEAFF
>TRBJ1-3|TRBV6-1|NA|NA
TGTGCCAGCAGTGTATGGGAGTATCCTGGAAACACCATATATTTT
CASSVWEYPGNTIYF
>TRBJ1-2|TRBV6-5|NA|TRBD1
TGTGCCAGCAGTTACTCGGGACAGACCCACTATGGCTACACCTTC
CASSYSGQTHYGYTF
>TRBJ2-3|TRBV4-1|NA|NA
TGCGCCAGCAGCCAAGAGACGGGGGAAGATACGCAGTATTTT
CASSQETGEDTQYF
>TRBJ2-7|TRBV19|NA|TRBD1
TGTGCCAGTAGTCCACTGGACAGGGGGGACGAGCAGTACTTC
CASSPLDRGDEQYF
>TRBJ1-1|TRBV7-2|NA|TRBD1
TGTGCCAGCAGCTACGGGACAGGGCTTCGGAACACTGAAGCTTTCTTT
CASSYGTGLRNTEAFF
>TRBJ2-3|TRBV18|NA|TRBD2
TGTGCCAGCTCGCCGCCTAGCGGGGGCTCAGATACGCAGTATTTT
CASSPPSGGSDTQYF
>TRBJ2-3|TRBV6-5|NA|NA
TGTGCCAGCAGTTACTTGGGCTTGGGCACAGATACGCAGTATTTT
CASSYLGLGTDTQYF
>TRBJ2-7|TRBV7-6|NA|NA
TGTGCCAGCAGCTTAGCACAGGGACTATACGAGCAGTACTTC
CASSLAQGLYEQYF
>TRBJ1-5|TRBV27|NA|NA
TGTGCCAGCAGTTTAATGGCCGGCAATCAGCCCCAGCATTTT
CASSLMAGNQPQHF
>TRBJ1-4|TRBV4-2|NA|TRBD1
TGTGCCAGCAGCCAGGGTGGGACGACAGGGGGCGATGAAAAACTGTTTTTT
CASSQGGTTGGDEKLFF
>TRBJ1-1|TRBV2|NA|NA
TGTGCCAGCAAATTTGCGAGGCCTGAAGCTTTCTTT
CASKFARPEAFF